This T cell receptor (beta chain) was sequenced in a study of cytomegalovirus exposure and HLA in healthy donors. Study observations and caveats: TCR sequences were mostly rare, though some public TCRs occurred in many donors.

PCR involved 60 Vbeta and 13 Jbeta primers. Authors' processing steps: Roughly 76 million unique TCR beta chains, roughly 11 million of them shared, were counted by a later analysis. TCRdb's copy holds only in-frame clones and misses some; the assay was immunoSEQ multiplex PCR. V, J and clone size derive from that table, while D and trimming were established from the DNA sequence. Here the sample spans under 300,000 clones, 81% being singletons. Notes on this clone: Its antigen is unknown.

Sequencing used PBMCs. This sequence originates from a woman in her fifties or sixties in good health and CMV-seropositive.

The CDR3 spells CASSYEDEQYF. The CDR3 DNA is TGTGCCAGCAGTTATGAGGACGAGCAGTACTTC. J is TRBJ2-7 and V is TRBV6-6; D unclear. The germline gives CDR1 MNHNY, CDR2 SVGAGI (reference sequence). V lost 3 bases to trimming and J lost 5 bases, with 5 bases between them. This CDR3 has 11 amino acids.